These 18 T cell receptor beta chains were all obtained from the same sample, sequenced in a study of T-cell memory formation after mild COVID-19. TCRdb redid the calling of the 5' RACE reads with MiXCR, one entry per CDR3 protein. The sample includes 550,000 to 650,000 distinct CDR3 sequences, roughly 17% of them seen just once. Sequenced sample: PBMCs or a T cell subset sorted from them (not recorded which). These receptors were taken from an adult woman who had mild COVID-19 (a few samples of this study predate the infection). Cell type and time point are not known.

The rearrangement joins TRBV5-1 to TRBJ2-5; TRBD2 matches at 8 bases. V lost 4 bases to trimming and J lost 2 bases; unmatched junction nucleotides: 7. Germline CDR1 is SGHRS and CDR2 is YFSETQ. This CDR3 is 15 amino acids long. The CDR3 nucleotides are TGCGCCAGCAGCCGACTAGCGCCCCTACAAGAGACCCAGTACTTC. Amino acids: CASSRLAPLQETQYF.

V usage is TRBV18 and J usage is TRBJ2-3; 8 bases fit TRBD2. The CDR3 sequence is 16 residues long. After removal of 5 bases from V and 2 bases from J, the junction contained 9 bases not matched to a gene. CDR1 is KGHSH and CDR2 is LQKENI in the germline V gene. CDR3 region: CASSTGLAGYTDTQYF. The CDR3 DNA reads as TGTGCCAGCTCAACCGGGCTAGCGGGTTACACAGATACGCAGTATTTT.

This clonotype was observed a few times. The rearrangement joins TRBV6-2 or TRBV6-3 to TRBJ2-7; TRBD1 matches 9 bases. Germline values: CDR1 MNHEY, CDR2 SVGEGT. The J segment lost 2 bases and the V segment lost 7 bases, leaving 9 bases of the junction unmatched. This CDR3 is built from 15 residues. The CDR3 loop reads CASTTTGGNPYEQYF. The CDR3 region has the DNA TGTGCCAGCACCACGACAGGGGGTAATCCCTACGAGCAGTACTTC.

The chain joins TRBV6-1 to TRBJ2-7; D assignment may be TRBD1 or TRBD2 (5 bases each). Trimming took 6 bases from V and 1 from J, leaving 16 bases between them. The CDR3 covers 15 residues. Per germline, CDR1 MNHNS and CDR2 SASEGT. CDR3 DNA: TGTGCCAGCAGACCCGGGACGAACCCATCCTACGAGCAGTACTTC. This sequence encodes CASRPGTNPSYEQYF.

The rearrangement uses TRBV4-1 and TRBJ2-3; 7 bases fit TRBD2. Germline trimming cut 4 bases from V and 6 bases from J; bases unmatched to any gene: 7. Germline loops: CDR1 MGHRA, CDR2 YSYEKL. The CDR3 covers 14 residues. CDR3 amino acids: CASSPGDYWDTQYF. CDR3 nucleotides: TGCGCCAGCAGCCCTGGGGACTATTGGGATACGCAGTATTTT.

This clonotype was detected only a few times. The chain is built from TRBV3-1 and TRBJ1-1; D is possibly TRBD1 (5 bases). Germline V gene data show CDR1 as LGHDT and CDR2 as YNNKEL (reference sequence). CDR3 size: 13 residues. Deletions cut 10 bases from V and 6 bases from J, with 18 bases between. The CDR3 bases are TGTGCCAACATGGGGCGGGGGATGGCTGAAGCTTTCTTT. It specifies CANMGRGMAEAFF.

This chain connects TRBV7-9 to TRBJ1-2; D remains unclear. There are 13 residues in the CDR3. Trimming took off 4 bases at V and 0 bases at J, with 6 bases between the two ends. The V gene's germline CDR1 is SEHNR and CDR2 FQNEAQ (reference sequence). CDR3 sequence (DNA): TGTGCCAGCAGCTCTAATTCTAACTATGGCTACACCTTC. Protein: CASSSNSNYGYTF.

This clonotype was observed a few times. The V gene is TRBV7-6, the J gene TRBJ2-1; weak D call: TRBD2 (5 bases). This CDR3 comprises 13 residues. Trimming took off 5 bases at V and 8 bases at J, with 13 bases between the two ends. Germline V lookup: CDR1 SGHVS, CDR2 FNYEAQ. The CDR3 sequence is CASSPPGRDEQFF. The CDR3 region has the DNA TGTGCCAGCAGCCCCCCCGGGCGGGATGAGCAGTTCTTC.

This clonotype was recorded only once. The chain recombines TRBV6-1 with TRBJ1-2; 11 nucleotides line up with TRBD1. Germline CDR1 MNHNS, CDR2 SASEGT. The CDR3 covers 12 residues. V lost 6 bases, J lost 13 bases, and 7 bases stayed unmatched. CDR3 sequence reads: CASRAGTGGFTF. As DNA, the CDR3 is TGTGCCAGCAGAGCCGGGACAGGGGGTTTCACCTTC.

This clonotype was seen a handful of times. The chain links TRBV15 to TRBJ2-3; 10 bases fit TRBD2. The germline V gene encodes CDR1 LNHNV and CDR2 YYDKDF (reference sequence). V lost 1 base and J lost 6; bases outside the gene matches: 4. The CDR3 consists of 15 residues. The DNA of the CDR3 is TGTGCCACCAGCAGAGCTGGACTAGCGGCCGATACGCAGTATTTT. This gives the protein CATSRAGLAADTQYF.

The rearrangement links TRBV7-9 to TRBJ1-2; 8 bases are shared with TRBD1. CDR1 SEHNR and CDR2 FQNEAQ come from the germline V gene (reference sequence). Trimming took 2 bases from V and 8 from J; bases not matched to a gene: 13. The CDR3 extends over 16 amino acids. The CDR3 sequence: CASSLLLGQADNGYTF. The CDR3 nucleotides are TGTGCCAGCAGCTTACTCCTGGGACAGGCCGACAACGGCTACACCTTC.

In its sample, this clonotype was seen a few times. The V gene is TRBV30, the J gene TRBJ2-7, with TRBD2 matching 9 bases. CDR3 length: 14 residues. The germline gives CDR1 GTSNPN, CDR2 SVGIG (reference sequence). V trimming: 2 bases; J trimming: 7 bases; junction bases outside the gene matches: 9. The CDR3 is CAWSTVAGVGEQYF. The DNA of the CDR3 is TGTGCCTGGAGTACAGTAGCGGGAGTAGGAGAGCAGTACTTC.

The chain uses TRBV7-9 and TRBJ2-1; tentatively, D is TRBD1 (5 bases). The V gene's germline CDR1 is SEHNR and CDR2 FQNEAQ (reference sequence). The CDR3 has 15 amino acids. The V and J ends lost 7 bases and 8 bases respectively, with 21 bases between them. The CDR3 region is CASTARQFSAHEQFF. The CDR3 region has the DNA TGTGCCAGCACCGCGAGACAGTTTTCGGCACATGAGCAGTTCTTC.

This clonotype was counted at least ten times. The J gene is TRBJ1-2, the V gene TRBV2, with D maybe TRBD1 (6 bases). Germline V gene sequence: CDR1 SNHLY, CDR2 FYNNEI. The CDR3 sequence is 15 residues long. Trimming removed 1 base at V and 3 bases at J, with 12 bases between. For the CDR3, the DNA is TGTGCCAGCAGTGAAGACCAGGGGCTCCACTATGGCTACACCTTC. Protein sequence: CASSEDQGLHYGYTF.

This chain connects TRBV4-3 to TRBJ2-6; D is undetermined. V lost 1 base, J lost 1 base, and 11 bases lay in between. The germline CDR1 and CDR2 sequences are LGHNA and YSLEER. This CDR3 spans 17 amino acids. The CDR3 here is CASSQVLTKSGANVLTF. CDR3 DNA sequence: TGCGCCAGCAGCCAAGTGCTGACGAAATCTGGGGCCAACGTCCTGACTTTC.

The V gene is TRBV15, the J gene TRBJ2-7; D call uncertain. Deletions cut 0 bases from V and 4 bases from J, with 13 bases between. This CDR3 region has 15 residues. The germline V gene has CDR1 LNHNV and CDR2 YYDKDF (reference sequence). CDR3 DNA sequence: TGTGCCACCAGCAGAGACCCCAACCGCGCGTACGAGCAGTACTTC. Amino acids: CATSRDPNRAYEQYF. Using reference TRBV15 and TRBJ2-7 for the parts outside the CDR3, the full variable domain is DAMVIQNPRYQVTQFGKPVTLSCSQTLNHNVMYWYQQKSSQAPKLLFHYYDKDFNNEADTPDNFQSRRPNTSFCFLDIRSPGLGDTAMYLCATSRDPNRAYEQYFGPGTRLTVT.

The genes are TRBV30 and TRBJ1-2; the D gene is possibly TRBD1 (6 bases). V gave up 4 bases and J gave up 8 bases, with 17 bases separating them. Germline assignment: CDR1 GTSNPN and CDR2 SVGIG (reference sequence). The CDR3 has 13 amino acids. The CDR3 sequence: CAWTGVLAGGYTF. CDR3 DNA: TGTGCCTGGACAGGGGTGCTGGCGGGGGGCTACACCTTC. Supplemented by reference TRBV30 and TRBJ1-2, the full variable domain reads SQTIHQWPATLVQPVGSPLSLECTVEGTSNPNLYWYRQAAGRGLQLLFYSVGIGQISSEVPQNLSASRPQDRQFILSSKKLLLSDSGFYLCAWTGVLAGGYTFGSGTRLTVV.

The chain combines TRBV24-1 with TRBJ2-2; D is possibly TRBD2 (6 bases). The CDR3 covers 14 residues. Trimming left V 10 bases short and J 0 bases short, with 11 bases between. Germline V lookup: CDR1 KGHDR, CDR2 SFDVKD. Here the CDR3 reads CATRTGANTGELFF. DNA for the CDR3: TGTGCCACTAGAACGGGAGCGAACACCGGGGAGCTGTTTTTT.